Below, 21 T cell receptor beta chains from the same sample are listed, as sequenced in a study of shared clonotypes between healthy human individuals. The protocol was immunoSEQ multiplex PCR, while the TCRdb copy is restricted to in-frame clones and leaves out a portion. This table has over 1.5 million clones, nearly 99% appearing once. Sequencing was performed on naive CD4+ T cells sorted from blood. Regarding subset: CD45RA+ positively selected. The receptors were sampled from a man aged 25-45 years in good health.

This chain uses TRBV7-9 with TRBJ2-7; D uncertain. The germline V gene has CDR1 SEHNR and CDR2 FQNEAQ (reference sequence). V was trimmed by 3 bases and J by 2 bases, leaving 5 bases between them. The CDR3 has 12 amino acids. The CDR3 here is CASSLAAYEQYF. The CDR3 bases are TGTGCCAGCAGCTTGGCTGCCTACGAGCAGTACTTC. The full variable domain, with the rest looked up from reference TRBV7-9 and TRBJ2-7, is DTGVSQNPRHKITKRGQNVTFRCDPISEHNRLYWYRQTLGQGPEFLTYFQNEAQLEKSRLLSDRFSAERPKGSFSTLEIQRTEQGDSAMYLCASSLAAYEQYFGPGTRLTVT.

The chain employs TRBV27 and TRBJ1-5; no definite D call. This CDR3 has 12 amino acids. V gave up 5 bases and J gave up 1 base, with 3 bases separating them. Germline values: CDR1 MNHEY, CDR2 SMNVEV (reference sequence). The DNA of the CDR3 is TGTGCCAGCAGTCCCAGCAATCAGCCCCAGCATTTT. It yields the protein CASSPSNQPQHF.

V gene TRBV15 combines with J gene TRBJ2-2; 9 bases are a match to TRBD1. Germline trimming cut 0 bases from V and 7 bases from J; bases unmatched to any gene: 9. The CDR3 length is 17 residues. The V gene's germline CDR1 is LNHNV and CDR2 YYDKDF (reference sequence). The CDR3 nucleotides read TGTGCCACCAGCAGAGATGGGGGACAGGGAGGTTACGGGGAGCTGTTTTTT. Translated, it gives CATSRDGGQGGYGELFF.

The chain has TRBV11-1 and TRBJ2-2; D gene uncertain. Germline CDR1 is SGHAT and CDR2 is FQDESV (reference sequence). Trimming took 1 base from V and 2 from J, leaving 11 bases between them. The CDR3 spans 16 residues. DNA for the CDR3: TGTGCCAGCAGCTTAGATCGGACGGCCAACACCGGGGAGCTGTTTTTT. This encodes CASSLDRTANTGELFF.

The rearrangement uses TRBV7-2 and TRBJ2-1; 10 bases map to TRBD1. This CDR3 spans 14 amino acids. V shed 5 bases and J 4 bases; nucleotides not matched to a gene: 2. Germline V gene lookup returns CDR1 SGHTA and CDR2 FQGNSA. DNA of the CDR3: TGTGCCAGCAGCCCGGGACAGGGGTACAATGAGCAGTTCTTC. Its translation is CASSPGQGYNEQFF. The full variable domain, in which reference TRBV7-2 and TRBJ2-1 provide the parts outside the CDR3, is GAGVSQSPSNKVTEKGKDVELRCDPISGHTALYWYRQSLGQGLEFLIYFQGNSAPDKSGLPSDRFSAERTGGSVSTLTIQRTQQEDSAVYLCASSPGQGYNEQFFGPGTRLTVL.

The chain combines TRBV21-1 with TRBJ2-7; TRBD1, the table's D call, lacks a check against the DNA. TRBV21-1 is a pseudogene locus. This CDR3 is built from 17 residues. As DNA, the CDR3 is TGTGCCAGCAGCAAAGTACCACAGGGAATTTCCTCCTACGAGCAGTACTTC. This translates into CASSKVPQGISSYEQYF.

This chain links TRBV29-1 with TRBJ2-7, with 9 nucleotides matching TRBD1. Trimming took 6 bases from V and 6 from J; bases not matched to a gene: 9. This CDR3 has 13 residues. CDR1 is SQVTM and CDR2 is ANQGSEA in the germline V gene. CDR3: CSVGDRDFFEQYF. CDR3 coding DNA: TGCAGCGTCGGGGACAGGGACTTTTTCGAGCAGTACTTC.

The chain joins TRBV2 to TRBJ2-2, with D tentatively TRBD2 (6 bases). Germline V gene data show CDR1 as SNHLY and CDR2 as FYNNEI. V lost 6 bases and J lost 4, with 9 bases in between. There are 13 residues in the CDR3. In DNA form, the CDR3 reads TGTGCCAGCAGGGAGGGCTTCACCGGGGAGCTGTTTTTT. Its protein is CASREGFTGELFF.

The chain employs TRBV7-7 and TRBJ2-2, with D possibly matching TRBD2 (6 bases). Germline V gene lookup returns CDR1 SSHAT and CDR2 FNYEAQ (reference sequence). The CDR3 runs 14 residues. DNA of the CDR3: TGTGCTAGCGGAGGGACTGCCCTGGCCGGGGAGCTGTTTTTT. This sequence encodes CASGGTALAGELFF.

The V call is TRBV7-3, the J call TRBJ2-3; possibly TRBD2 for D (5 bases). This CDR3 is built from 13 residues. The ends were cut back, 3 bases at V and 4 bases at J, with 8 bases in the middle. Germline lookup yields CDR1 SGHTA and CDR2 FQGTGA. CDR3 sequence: CASSFGRADTQYF. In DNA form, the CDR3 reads TGTGCCAGCAGCTTTGGGAGAGCAGATACGCAGTATTTT.

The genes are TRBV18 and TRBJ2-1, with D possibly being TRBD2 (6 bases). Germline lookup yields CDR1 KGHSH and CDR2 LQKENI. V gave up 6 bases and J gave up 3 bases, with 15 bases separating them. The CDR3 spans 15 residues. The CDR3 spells CASSPGGRRYNEQFF. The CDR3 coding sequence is TGTGCCAGCTCCCCAGGAGGGAGACGCTACAATGAGCAGTTCTTC.

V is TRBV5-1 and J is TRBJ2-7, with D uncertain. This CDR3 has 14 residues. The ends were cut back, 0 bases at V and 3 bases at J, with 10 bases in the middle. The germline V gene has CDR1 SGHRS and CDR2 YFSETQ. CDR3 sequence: CASSLGMVNYEQYF. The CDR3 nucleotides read TGCGCCAGCAGCTTGGGCATGGTGAACTACGAGCAGTACTTC.

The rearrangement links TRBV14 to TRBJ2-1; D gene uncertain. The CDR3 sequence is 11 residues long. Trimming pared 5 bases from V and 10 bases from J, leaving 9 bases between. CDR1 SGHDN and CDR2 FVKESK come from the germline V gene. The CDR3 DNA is TGTGCCAGCAGCGGGTACGGGGAGCAGTTCTTC. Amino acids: CASSGYGEQFF.

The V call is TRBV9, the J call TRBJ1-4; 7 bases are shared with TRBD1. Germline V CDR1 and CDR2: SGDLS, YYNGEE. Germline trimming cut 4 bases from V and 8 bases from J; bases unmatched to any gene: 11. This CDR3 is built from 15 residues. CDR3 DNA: TGTGCCAGCAGCAGGGGGCCCCACAATGGGGAAAAACTGTTTTTT. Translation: CASSRGPHNGEKLFF.

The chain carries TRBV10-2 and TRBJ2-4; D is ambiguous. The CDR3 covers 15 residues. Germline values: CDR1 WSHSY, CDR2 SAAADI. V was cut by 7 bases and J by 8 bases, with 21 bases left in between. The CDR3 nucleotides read TGCGCCAGCATAGATGGGGAATTTCGTAGGGACATTCAGTACTTC. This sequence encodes CASIDGEFRRDIQYF.

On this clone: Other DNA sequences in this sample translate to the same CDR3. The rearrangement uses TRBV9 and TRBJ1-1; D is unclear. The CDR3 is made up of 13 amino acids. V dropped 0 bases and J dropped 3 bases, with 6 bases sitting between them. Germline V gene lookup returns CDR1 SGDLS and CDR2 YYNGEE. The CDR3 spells CASSVVGDTEAFF. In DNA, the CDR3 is TGTGCCAGCAGCGTAGTTGGGGACACTGAAGCTTTCTTT.

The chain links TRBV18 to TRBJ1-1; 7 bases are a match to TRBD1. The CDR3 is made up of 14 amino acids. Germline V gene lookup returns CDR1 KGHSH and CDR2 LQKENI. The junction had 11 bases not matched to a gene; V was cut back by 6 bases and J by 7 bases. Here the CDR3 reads CASSHRGPGIEAFF. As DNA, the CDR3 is TGTGCCAGCTCTCACAGGGGTCCCGGGATTGAAGCTTTCTTT.

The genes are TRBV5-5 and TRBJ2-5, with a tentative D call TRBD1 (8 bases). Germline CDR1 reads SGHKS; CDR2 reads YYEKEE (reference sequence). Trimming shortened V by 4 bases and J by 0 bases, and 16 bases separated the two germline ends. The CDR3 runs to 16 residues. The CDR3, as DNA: TGTGCCAGCAGCCCTACAGGGGGAGGGTACCAAGAGACCCAGTACTTC. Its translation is CASSPTGGGYQETQYF.

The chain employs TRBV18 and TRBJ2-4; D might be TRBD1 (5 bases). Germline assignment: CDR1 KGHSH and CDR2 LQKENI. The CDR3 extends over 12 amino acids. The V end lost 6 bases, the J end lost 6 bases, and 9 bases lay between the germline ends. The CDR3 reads CASSSDTNIQYF. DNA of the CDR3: TGTGCCAGCTCCTCGGACACAAACATTCAGTACTTC. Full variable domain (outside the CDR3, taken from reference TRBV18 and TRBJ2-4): NAGVMQNPRHLVRRRGQEARLRCSPMKGHSHVYWYRQLPEEGLKFMVYLQKENIIDESGMPKERFSAEFPKEGPSILRIQQVVRGDSAAYFCASSSDTNIQYFGAGTRLSVL.

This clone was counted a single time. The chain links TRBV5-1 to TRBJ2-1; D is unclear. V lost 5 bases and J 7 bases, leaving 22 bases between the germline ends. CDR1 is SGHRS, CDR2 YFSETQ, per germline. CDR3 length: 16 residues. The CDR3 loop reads CASSTTGPPAHNEQFF. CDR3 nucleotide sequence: TGCGCCAGCAGTACGACCGGCCCCCCTGCCCATAATGAGCAGTTCTTC.

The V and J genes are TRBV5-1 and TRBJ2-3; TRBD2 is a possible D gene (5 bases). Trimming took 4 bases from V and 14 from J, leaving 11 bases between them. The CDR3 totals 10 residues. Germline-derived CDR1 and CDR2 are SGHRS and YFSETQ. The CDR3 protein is CASSPAGPYF. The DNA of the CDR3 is TGCGCCAGCAGCCCCGCGGGTCCGTATTTT.